The sequence of this T cell receptor (beta chain) was determined in a study of T cell changes during pregnancy in multiple sclerosis. The CDR3 contains 14 residues. Germline CDR1 is MNHEY and CDR2 is SVGAGI. V dropped 5 bases and J dropped 9; count of bases not matched to a gene: 10. TCRdb keeps only in-frame clones here, not all; method: immunoSEQ multiplex PCR. The data hold about 79,000 clones, with around nine tenths observed a single time. The chain carries TRBV6-5 and TRBJ2-7; 10 nucleotides agree with TRBD1. This specimen was CD4+ T cells from peripheral blood mononuclear cells, taken in the second trimester of pregnancy. The sequence came from a female donor with multiple sclerosis, enrolled in a pregnancy study. CDR3 nucleotides: TGTGCCAGCAGTAGACAGGGGGCGAGTCCTGTGCAGTACTTC. Translated, it gives CASSRQGASPVQYF.